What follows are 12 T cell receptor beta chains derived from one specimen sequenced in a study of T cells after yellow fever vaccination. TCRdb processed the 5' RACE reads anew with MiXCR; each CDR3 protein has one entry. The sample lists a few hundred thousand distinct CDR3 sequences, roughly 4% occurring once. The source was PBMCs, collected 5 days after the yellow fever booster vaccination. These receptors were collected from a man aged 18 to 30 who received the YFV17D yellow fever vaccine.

The CDR3, as DNA: TGTGCCAGCAAAACCAGGGTAAACACTGAAGCTTTCTTT. It specifies CASKTRVNTEAFF. The V call is TRBV6-5, the J call TRBJ1-1; D may be TRBD1 (5 bases). The CDR3 has 13 amino acids. Trimming removed 7 bases at V and 2 bases at J, with 11 bases between. The V gene's germline CDR1 is MNHEY and CDR2 SVGAGI.

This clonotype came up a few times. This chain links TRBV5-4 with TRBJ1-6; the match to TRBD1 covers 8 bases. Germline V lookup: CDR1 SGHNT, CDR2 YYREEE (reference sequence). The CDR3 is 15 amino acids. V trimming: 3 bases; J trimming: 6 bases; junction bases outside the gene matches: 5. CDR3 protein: CASSYDRGSNSPLHF. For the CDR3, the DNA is TGTGCCAGCAGCTATGACAGGGGCAGTAATTCACCCCTCCACTTT.

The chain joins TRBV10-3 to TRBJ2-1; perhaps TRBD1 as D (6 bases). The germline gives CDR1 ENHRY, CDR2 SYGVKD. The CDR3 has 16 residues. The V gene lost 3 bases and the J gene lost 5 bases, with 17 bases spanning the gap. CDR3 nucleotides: TGTGCCATCAGTGAAGGGTATGGGACACTCAACAATGAGCAGTTCTTC. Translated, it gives CAISEGYGTLNNEQFF.

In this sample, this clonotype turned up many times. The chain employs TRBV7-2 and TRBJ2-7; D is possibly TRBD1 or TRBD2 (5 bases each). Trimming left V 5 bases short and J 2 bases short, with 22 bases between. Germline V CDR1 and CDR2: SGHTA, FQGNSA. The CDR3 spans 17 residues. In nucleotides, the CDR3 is TGTGCCAGCAGCCTTAGCTCCGGGACCACTAACGCCTACGAGCAGTACGTC. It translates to CASSLSSGTTNAYEQYV.

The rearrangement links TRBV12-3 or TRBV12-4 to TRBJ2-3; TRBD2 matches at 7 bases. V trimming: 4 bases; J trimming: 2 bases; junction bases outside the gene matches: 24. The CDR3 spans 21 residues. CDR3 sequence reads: CASSYVPLSWGGTITTDTQYF. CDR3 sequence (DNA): TGTGCCAGCAGTTATGTCCCTCTATCGTGGGGGGGAACTATAACCACAGATACGCAGTATTTT.

CDR3 in DNA: TGTGCCAGCAGCTTGGTGACACACTCCTACGAGCAGTACTTC. Translated: CASSLVTHSYEQYF. The V gene is TRBV7-9, the J gene TRBJ2-7, with D uncertain. The V end was cut by 3 bases, the J end by 0 bases, with 9 bases between. The germline V gene has CDR1 SEHNR and CDR2 FQNEAQ (reference sequence). This CDR3 is built from 14 residues.

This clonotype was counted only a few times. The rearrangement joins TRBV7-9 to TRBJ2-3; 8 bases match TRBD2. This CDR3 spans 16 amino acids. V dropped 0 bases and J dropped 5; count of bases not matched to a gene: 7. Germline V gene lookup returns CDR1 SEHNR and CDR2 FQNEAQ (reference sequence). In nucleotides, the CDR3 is TGTGCCAGCAGCTTAGCGCCGGGGGGGACCCAAGATACGCAGTATTTT. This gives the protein CASSLAPGGTQDTQYF. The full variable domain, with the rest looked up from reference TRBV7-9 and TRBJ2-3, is DTGVSQNPRHKITKRGQNVTFRCDPISEHNRLYWYRQTLGQGPEFLTYFQNEAQLEKSRLLSDRFSAERPKGSFSTLEIQRTEQGDSAMYLCASSLAPGGTQDTQYFGPGTRLTVL.

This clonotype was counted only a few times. The CDR3 coding sequence is TGTGCCAGTGTACTCACGGGACAGGGGGCTGGAGGCTACACCTTC. It translates to CASVLTGQGAGGYTF. This rearrangement joins TRBV12-3 or TRBV12-4 to TRBJ1-2, with 12 bases fitting TRBD1. J gave up 8 bases and V 9 bases, and 13 bases lay outside the gene matches. This CDR3 is built from 15 residues.

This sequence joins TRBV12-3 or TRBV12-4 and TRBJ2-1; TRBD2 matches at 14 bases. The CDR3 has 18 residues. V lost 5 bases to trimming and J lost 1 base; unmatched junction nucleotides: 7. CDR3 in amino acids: CASSPGLAGERSYNEQFF. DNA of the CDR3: TGTGCCAGCAGTCCGGGACTAGCGGGGGAAAGGTCCTACAATGAGCAGTTCTTC.

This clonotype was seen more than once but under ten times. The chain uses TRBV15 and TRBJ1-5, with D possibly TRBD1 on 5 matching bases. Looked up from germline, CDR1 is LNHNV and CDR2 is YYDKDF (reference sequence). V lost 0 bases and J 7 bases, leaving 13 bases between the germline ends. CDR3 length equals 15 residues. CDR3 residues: CATSRDRVRGQPQHF. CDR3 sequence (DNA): TGTGCCACCAGCAGAGATAGGGTTCGGGGGCAGCCCCAGCATTTT.

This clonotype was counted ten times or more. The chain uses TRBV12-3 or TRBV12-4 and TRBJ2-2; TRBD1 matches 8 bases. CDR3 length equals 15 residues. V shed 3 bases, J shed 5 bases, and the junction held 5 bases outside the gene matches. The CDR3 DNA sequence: TGTGCCAGCAGTTTCGCAGGGGGCAGTACCGGGGAGCTGTTTTTT. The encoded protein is CASSFAGGSTGELFF.

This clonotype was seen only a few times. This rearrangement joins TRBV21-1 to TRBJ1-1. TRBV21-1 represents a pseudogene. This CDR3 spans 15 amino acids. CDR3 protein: CASSKVTPSHTEAFF. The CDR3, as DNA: TGTGCCAGCAGCAAAGTAACACCCTCTCACACTGAAGCTTTCTTT.